This record concerns one TCR beta chain sequence. Its antigen is not identified. These data originate in a study of long-term antiretroviral therapy in people with HIV. General study points: Clones that had undergone expansion before ART prevailed in the repertoire throughout all time points. ART adherence, viral resistance and therapy changes went unrecorded.

Samples were assayed with immunoSEQ v3.0 at survey level. Data came from immunoSEQ multiplex PCR; TCRdb stores just in-frame clones and leaves some out. This table has roughly 28,000 clones, approximately 85% appearing once. The V segment lost 1 base and the J segment 5 bases; nucleotides outside the gene matches: 2. Germline V gene lookup returns CDR1 KGHSH and CDR2 LQKENI. The CDR3 has 14 amino acids. The V and J genes are TRBV18 and TRBJ1-1; TRBD1 aligns across 9 bases. This sample comprised unsorted PBMCs, obtained 2.9 years after starting antiretroviral therapy. This clonotype originated in a man aged 50-60 years with HIV. The DNA for the CDR3 is TGTGCCAGCTCACCACAGACAGGGGGAACTGAAGCTTTCTTT. This translates into CASSPQTGGTEAFF. Filled out from reference TRBV18 and TRBJ1-1, the complete variable domain reads NAGVMQNPRHLVRRRGQEARLRCSPMKGHSHVYWYRQLPEEGLKFMVYLQKENIIDESGMPKERFSAEFPKEGPSILRIQQVVRGDSAAYFCASSPQTGGTEAFFGQGTRLTVV.